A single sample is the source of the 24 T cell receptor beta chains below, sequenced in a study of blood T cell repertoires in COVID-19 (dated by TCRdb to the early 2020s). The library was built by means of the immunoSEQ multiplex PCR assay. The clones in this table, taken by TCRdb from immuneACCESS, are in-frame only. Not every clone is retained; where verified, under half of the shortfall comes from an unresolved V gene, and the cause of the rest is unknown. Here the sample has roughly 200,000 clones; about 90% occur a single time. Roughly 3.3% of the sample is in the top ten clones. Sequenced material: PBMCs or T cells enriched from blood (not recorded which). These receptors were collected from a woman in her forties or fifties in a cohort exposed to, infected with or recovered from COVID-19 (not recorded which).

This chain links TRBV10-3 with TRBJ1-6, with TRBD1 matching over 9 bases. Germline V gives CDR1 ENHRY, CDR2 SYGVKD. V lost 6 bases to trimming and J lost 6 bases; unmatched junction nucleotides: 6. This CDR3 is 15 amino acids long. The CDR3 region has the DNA TGTGCCATCAGCGAATGGACAGGGGTTAATTCACCCCTCCACTTT. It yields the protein CAISEWTGVNSPLHF.

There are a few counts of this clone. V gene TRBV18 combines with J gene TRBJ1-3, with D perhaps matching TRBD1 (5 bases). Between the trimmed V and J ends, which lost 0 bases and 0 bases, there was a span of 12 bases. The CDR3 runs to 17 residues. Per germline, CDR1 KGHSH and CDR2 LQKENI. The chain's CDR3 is CASSPPAGTNSGNTIYF. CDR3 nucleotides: TGTGCCAGCTCACCACCGGCGGGGACTAACTCTGGAAACACCATATATTTT.

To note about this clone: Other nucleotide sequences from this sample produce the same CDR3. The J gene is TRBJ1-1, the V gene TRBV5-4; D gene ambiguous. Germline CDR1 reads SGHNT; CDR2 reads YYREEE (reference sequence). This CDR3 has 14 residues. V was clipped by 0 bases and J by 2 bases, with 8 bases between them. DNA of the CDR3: TGTGCCAGCAGCTTGGGAGGAGTCAACACTGAAGCTTTCTTT. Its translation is CASSLGGVNTEAFF.

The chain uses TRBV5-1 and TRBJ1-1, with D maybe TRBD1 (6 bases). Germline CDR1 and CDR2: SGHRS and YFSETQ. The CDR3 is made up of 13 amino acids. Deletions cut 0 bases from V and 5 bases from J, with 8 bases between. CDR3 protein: CASSLVGQTEAFF. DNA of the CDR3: TGCGCCAGCAGCTTGGTTGGACAGACTGAAGCTTTCTTT.

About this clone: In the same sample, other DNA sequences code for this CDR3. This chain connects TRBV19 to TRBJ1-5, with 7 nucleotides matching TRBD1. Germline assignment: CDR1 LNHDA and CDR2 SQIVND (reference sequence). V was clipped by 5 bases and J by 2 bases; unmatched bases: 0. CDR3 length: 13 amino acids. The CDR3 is CASSGTGNQPQHF. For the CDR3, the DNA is TGTGCCAGTAGTGGGACAGGCAATCAGCCCCAGCATTTT.

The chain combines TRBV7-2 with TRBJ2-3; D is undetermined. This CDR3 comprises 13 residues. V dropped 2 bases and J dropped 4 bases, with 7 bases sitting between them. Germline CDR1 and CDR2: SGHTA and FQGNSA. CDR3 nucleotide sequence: TGTGCCAGCAGCTTAAATCAGGCAGATACGCAGTATTTT. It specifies CASSLNQADTQYF.

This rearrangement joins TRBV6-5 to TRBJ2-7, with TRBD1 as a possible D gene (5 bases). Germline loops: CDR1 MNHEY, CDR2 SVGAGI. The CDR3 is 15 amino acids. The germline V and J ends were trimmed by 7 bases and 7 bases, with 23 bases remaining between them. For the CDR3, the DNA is TGTGCCAGCACCGTCGACAGATACTCCGAGCAGGAGCAGTACTTC. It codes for CASTVDRYSEQEQYF.

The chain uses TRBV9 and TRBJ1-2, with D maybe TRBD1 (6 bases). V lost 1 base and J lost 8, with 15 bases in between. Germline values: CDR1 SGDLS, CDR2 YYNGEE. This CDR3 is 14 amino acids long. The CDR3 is CASSVSTGIGGYTF. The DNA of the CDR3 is TGTGCCAGCAGCGTATCCACAGGGATCGGAGGCTACACCTTC.

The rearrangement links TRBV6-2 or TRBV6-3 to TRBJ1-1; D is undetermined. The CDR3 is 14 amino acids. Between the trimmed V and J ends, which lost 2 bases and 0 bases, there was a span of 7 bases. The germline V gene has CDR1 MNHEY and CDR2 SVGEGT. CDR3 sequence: CASSYEEMNTEAFF. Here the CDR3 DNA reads TGTGCCAGCAGTTACGAGGAGATGAACACTGAAGCTTTCTTT.

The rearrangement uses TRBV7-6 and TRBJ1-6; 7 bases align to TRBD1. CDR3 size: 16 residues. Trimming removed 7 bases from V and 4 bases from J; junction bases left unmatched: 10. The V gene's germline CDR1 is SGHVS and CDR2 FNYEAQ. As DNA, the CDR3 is TGTGCCAGCAACCTCTCGGGGGACAGATATAATTCACCCCTCCACTTT. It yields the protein CASNLSGDRYNSPLHF.

In nucleotides, the CDR3 is TGTGCCAGCAGTTTACGCCCGCGGGGGGGCACAGATACGCAGTATTTT. Encoded protein: CASSLRPRGGTDTQYF. V is TRBV6-2 or TRBV6-3 and J is TRBJ2-3; 8 nucleotides line up with TRBD2. The V and J ends lost 4 bases and 1 base, in that order; junction bases with no gene match: 7. This CDR3 has 16 amino acids. Germline loops: CDR1 MNHEY, CDR2 SVGEGT.

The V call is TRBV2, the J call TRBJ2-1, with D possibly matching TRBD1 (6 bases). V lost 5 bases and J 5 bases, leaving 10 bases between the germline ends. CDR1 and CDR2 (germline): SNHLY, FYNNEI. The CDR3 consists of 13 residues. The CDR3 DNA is TGTGCCAGCAGTCGGGACACCGACAATGAGCAGTTCTTC. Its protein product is CASSRDTDNEQFF.

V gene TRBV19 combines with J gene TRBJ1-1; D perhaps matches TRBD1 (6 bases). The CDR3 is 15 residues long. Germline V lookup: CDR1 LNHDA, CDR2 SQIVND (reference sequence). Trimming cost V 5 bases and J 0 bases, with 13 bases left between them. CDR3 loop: CASSPEGGMNTEAFF. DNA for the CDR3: TGTGCCAGTAGTCCCGAGGGGGGGATGAACACTGAAGCTTTCTTT. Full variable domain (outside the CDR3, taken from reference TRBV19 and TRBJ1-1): DGGITQSPKYLFRKEGQNVTLSCEQNLNHDAMYWYRQDPGQGLRLIYYSQIVNDFQKGDIAEGYSVSREKKESFPLTVTSAQKNPTAFYLCASSPEGGMNTEAFFGQGTRLTVV.

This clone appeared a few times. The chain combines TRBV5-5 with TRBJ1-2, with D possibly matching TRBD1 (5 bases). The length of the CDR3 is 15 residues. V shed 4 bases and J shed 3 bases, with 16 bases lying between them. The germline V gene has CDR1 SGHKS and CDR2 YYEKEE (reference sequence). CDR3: CASSLLYGGYYGYTF. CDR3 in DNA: TGTGCCAGCAGCCTCTTATACGGGGGTTACTATGGCTACACCTTC.

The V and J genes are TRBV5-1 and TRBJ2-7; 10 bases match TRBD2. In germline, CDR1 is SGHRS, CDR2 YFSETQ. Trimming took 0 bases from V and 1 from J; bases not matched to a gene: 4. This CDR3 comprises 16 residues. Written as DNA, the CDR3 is TGCGCCAGCAGCTTGGAACTAGCGGGGTTTTCCTACGAGCAGTACTTC. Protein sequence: CASSLELAGFSYEQYF.

CDR3 in amino acids: CASSPRKGAFGEQFF. The CDR3 coding sequence is TGTGCCAGCAGTCCCCGGAAGGGGGCTTTTGGGGAGCAGTTCTTC. The genes are TRBV6-5 and TRBJ2-1; 7 bases align to TRBD1. Germline CDR1 is MNHEY and CDR2 is SVGAGI. The CDR3 runs 15 residues. V was clipped by 5 bases and J by 10 bases; unmatched bases: 14.

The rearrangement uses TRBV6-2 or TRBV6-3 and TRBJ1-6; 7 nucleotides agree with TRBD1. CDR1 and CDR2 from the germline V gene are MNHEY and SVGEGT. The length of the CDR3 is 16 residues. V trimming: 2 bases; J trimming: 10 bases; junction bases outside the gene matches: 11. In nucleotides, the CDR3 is TGTGCCAGCAGTTACCTACCGACAGGGAGCGGGTCACCCCTCCACTTT. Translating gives CASSYLPTGSGSPLHF.

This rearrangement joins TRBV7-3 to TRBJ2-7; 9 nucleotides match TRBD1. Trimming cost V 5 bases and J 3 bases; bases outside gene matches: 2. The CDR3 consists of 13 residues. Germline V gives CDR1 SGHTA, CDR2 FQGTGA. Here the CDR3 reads CASSVGQGYEQYF. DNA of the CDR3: TGTGCCAGCAGCGTGGGACAGGGCTACGAGCAGTACTTC.

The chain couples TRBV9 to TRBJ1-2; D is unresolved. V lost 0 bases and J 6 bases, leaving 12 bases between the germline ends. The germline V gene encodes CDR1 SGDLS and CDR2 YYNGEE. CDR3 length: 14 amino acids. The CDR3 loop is CASSVEPGSHGYTF. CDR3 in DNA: TGTGCCAGCAGCGTAGAACCGGGGTCCCATGGCTACACCTTC.

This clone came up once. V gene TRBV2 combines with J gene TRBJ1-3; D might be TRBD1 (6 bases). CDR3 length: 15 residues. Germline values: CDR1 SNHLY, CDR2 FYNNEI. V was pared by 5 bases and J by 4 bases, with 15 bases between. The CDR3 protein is CASSTGGLKGNTIYF. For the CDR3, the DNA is TGTGCCAGCAGTACGGGGGGGCTGAAGGGAAACACCATATATTTT.

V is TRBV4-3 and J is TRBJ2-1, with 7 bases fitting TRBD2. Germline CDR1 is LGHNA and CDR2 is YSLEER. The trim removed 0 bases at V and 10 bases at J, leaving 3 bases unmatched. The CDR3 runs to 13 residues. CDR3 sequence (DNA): TGCGCCAGCAGCCAAGAGGGGCGGGGGGAGCAGTTCTTC. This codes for CASSQEGRGEQFF.

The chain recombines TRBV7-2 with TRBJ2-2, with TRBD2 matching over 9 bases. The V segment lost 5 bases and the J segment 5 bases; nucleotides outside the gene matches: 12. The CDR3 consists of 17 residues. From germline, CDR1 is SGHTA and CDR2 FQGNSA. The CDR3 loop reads CASSKEAGGLGTGELFF. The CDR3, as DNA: TGTGCCAGCAGCAAAGAAGCGGGGGGTTTGGGAACCGGGGAGCTGTTTTTT.

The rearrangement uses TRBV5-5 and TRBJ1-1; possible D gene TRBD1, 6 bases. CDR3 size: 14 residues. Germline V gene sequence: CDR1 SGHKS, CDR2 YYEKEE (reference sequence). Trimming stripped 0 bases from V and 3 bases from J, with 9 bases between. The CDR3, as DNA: TGTGCCAGCAGCTTGGACAGGGTGGACACTGAAGCTTTCTTT. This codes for CASSLDRVDTEAFF.

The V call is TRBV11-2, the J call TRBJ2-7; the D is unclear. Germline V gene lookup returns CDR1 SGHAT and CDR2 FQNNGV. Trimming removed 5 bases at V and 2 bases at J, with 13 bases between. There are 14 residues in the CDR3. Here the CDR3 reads CASSENRITYEQYF. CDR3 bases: TGTGCCAGCAGCGAAAACAGAATAACCTACGAGCAGTACTTC. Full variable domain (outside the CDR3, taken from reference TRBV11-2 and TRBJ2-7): EAGVAQSPRYKIIEKRQSVAFWCNPISGHATLYWYQQILGQGPKLLIQFQNNGVVDDSQLPKDRFSAERLKGVDSTLKIQPAKLEDSAVYLCASSENRITYEQYFGPGTRLTVT.